One and the same sample provided the 29 T cell receptor beta chains below, sequenced in a study of T cell changes during pregnancy in multiple sclerosis. Sequencing used immunoSEQ multiplex PCR; TCRdb keeps in-frame clones, though not all of them. The table records tens of thousands of clones, approximately 89% of them present only once. Sequenced here: CD4+ T cells from peripheral blood mononuclear cells, sampled after pregnancy. These TCRs come from a female donor in good health, enrolled as a control in a pregnancy study.

V gene TRBV7-6 combines with J gene TRBJ2-3, with D uncertain. Trimming cost V 7 bases and J 3 bases, with 17 bases left between them. This CDR3 region has 15 residues. CDR1 and CDR2 from the germline V gene are SGHVS and FNYEAQ. For the CDR3, the DNA is TGTGCCAGCATCCTGCTCTTCGCAGGTACAGATACGCAGTATTTT. Its translation is CASILLFAGTDTQYF.

This chain links TRBV2 with TRBJ2-1, with a weak D call TRBD2 (5 bases). V was clipped by 3 bases and J by 10 bases, with 13 bases between them. From germline, CDR1 is SNHLY and CDR2 FYNNEI. The CDR3 totals 13 residues. The CDR3 loop is CASSDRLATEQFF. The CDR3 DNA reads TGTGCCAGCAGTGATAGGCTAGCCACCGAGCAGTTCTTC. Full variable domain (outside the CDR3, taken from reference TRBV2 and TRBJ2-1): EPEVTQTPSHQVTQMGQEVILRCVPISNHLYFYWYRQILGQKVEFLVSFYNNEISEKSEIFDDQFSVERPDGSNFTLKIRSTKLEDSAMYFCASSDRLATEQFFGPGTRLTVL.

This chain connects TRBV2 to TRBJ2-2, with D possibly being TRBD2 (5 bases). Germline CDR1 and CDR2: SNHLY and FYNNEI. The length of the CDR3 is 15 residues. Trimming pared 11 bases from V and 0 bases from J, leaving 16 bases between. CDR3 loop: CARTSSAANTGELFF. In DNA, the CDR3 is TGTGCCCGCACTAGTTCGGCCGCGAACACCGGGGAGCTGTTTTTT. The full variable domain, its missing parts supplied by reference TRBV2 and TRBJ2-2, is EPEVTQTPSHQVTQMGQEVILRCVPISNHLYFYWYRQILGQKVEFLVSFYNNEISEKSEIFDDQFSVERPDGSNFTLKIRSTKLEDSAMYFCARTSSAANTGELFFGEGSRLTVL.

The chain combines TRBV28 with TRBJ1-4; D uncertain. Trimming removed 6 bases at V and 5 bases at J, with 4 bases between. The CDR3 extends over 11 amino acids. The germline gives CDR1 MDHEN, CDR2 SYDVKM. The CDR3 DNA reads TGTGCCAGCAGGAGAAATGAAAAACTGTTTTTT. It translates to CASRRNEKLFF.

The chain carries TRBV15 and TRBJ1-5; possible D gene TRBD1, 6 bases. CDR1 LNHNV and CDR2 YYDKDF come from the germline V gene (reference sequence). With 0 bases removed from V and 8 bases from J, the gap between germline ends came to 14 bases. CDR3 length: 15 amino acids. Here the CDR3 reads CATSREGGLREPQHF. CDR3 DNA: TGTGCCACCAGCAGAGAGGGGGGGCTAAGGGAGCCCCAGCATTTT.

CDR3 sequence reads: CASSGPRGGLYEQYF. The CDR3 DNA follows: TGTGCCAGCAGTGGTCCGCGCGGGGGGTTGTACGAGCAGTACTTC. J is TRBJ2-7 and V is TRBV2, with TRBD2 matching over 8 bases. V shed 4 bases and J 4 bases; nucleotides not matched to a gene: 9. The length of the CDR3 is 15 residues. Germline V lookup: CDR1 SNHLY, CDR2 FYNNEI.

This chain connects TRBV9 to TRBJ1-6; 7 bases match TRBD1. Germline V lookup: CDR1 SGDLS, CDR2 YYNGEE. This CDR3 has 14 amino acids. The V and J ends lost 6 bases and 7 bases, in that order; junction bases with no gene match: 7. This CDR3 is CASTRETGNSPLHF. CDR3 nucleotides: TGTGCCAGCACTCGGGAGACAGGGAATTCACCCCTCCACTTT.

In DNA, the CDR3 is TGCGCCAGCAGTGGGGCGGGAGGGTACAATGAGCAGTTCTTC. Protein sequence: CASSGAGGYNEQFF. V and J are TRBV10-2 and TRBJ2-1, with 9 bases that match TRBD2. CDR3 length: 14 amino acids. The junction had 2 bases not matched to a gene; V was cut back by 4 bases and J by 4 bases. Germline CDR1 reads WSHSY; CDR2 reads SAAADI.

This clone is termed medium-sized (0.01 to 0.1%). CDR3 coding DNA: TGTGCCAGCAGCCCGGGAGAGGCTAGCGGGAAACTGAACACCGGGGAGCTGTTTTTT. This encodes CASSPGEASGKLNTGELFF. V is TRBV4-2 and J is TRBJ2-2; 9 bases line up with TRBD2. With 4 bases clipped from V and 1 base from J, the junction kept 13 bases outside the gene matches. There are 19 residues in the CDR3. Germline CDR1 is LGHNA and CDR2 is YNFKEQ.

This rearrangement joins TRBV18 to TRBJ1-1, with 12 nucleotides matching TRBD1. Germline CDR1 reads KGHSH; CDR2 reads LQKENI. The trim removed 1 base at V and 4 bases at J, leaving 4 bases unmatched. This CDR3 spans 16 amino acids. The CDR3 region has the DNA TGTGCCAGCTCACCACGGGACAGGGGGCAGGGCACTGAAGCTTTCTTT. Protein: CASSPRDRGQGTEAFF. Based on the CDR3 plus reference TRBV18 and TRBJ1-1, the full variable domain is NAGVMQNPRHLVRRRGQEARLRCSPMKGHSHVYWYRQLPEEGLKFMVYLQKENIIDESGMPKERFSAEFPKEGPSILRIQQVVRGDSAAYFCASSPRDRGQGTEAFFGQGTRLTVV.

This sequence joins TRBV19 and TRBJ1-5, with D tentatively TRBD1 (6 bases). CDR3 length: 17 amino acids. Germline lookup yields CDR1 LNHDA and CDR2 SQIVND (reference sequence). With 1 base removed from V and 4 bases from J, the gap between germline ends came to 17 bases. CDR3 in DNA: TGTGCCAGTAGTATAGGTAGGGTAGGGGGTCAAAATCAGCCCCAGCATTTT. Translated: CASSIGRVGGQNQPQHF.

The V call is TRBV5-8, the J call TRBJ2-5; the D gene is possibly TRBD2 (5 bases). CDR1 and CDR2 (germline): SGHTS, YDEGEE. V was cut by 1 base and J by 7 bases, with 8 bases left in between. This CDR3 has 12 residues. The CDR3 sequence: CASSLTSGTQYF. The DNA for the CDR3 is TGTGCCAGCAGCTTGACTAGTGGGACCCAGTACTTC.

There are a few counts of this clone. The rearrangement joins TRBV19 to TRBJ1-1; the D gene is possibly TRBD1 (6 bases). The V end lost 3 bases, the J end lost 1 base, and 9 bases lay between the germline ends. The CDR3 loop spans 14 amino acids. CDR1 is LNHDA, CDR2 SQIVND, per germline (reference sequence). As DNA, the CDR3 is TGTGCCAGTAGTATTCGACAGGCGAACACTGAAGCTTTCTTT. This codes for CASSIRQANTEAFF.

The genes are TRBV6-1 and TRBJ1-5; 9 nucleotides agree with TRBD1. With V trimmed by 4 bases and J by 6 bases, 7 bases remained unmatched. Germline CDR1 and CDR2: MNHNS and SASEGT. The CDR3 is 15 residues long. In DNA form, the CDR3 reads TGTGCCAGCAGTGGCGGACAGGGGATAGGTCAGCCCCAGCATTTT. Its translation is CASSGGQGIGQPQHF.

V and J are TRBV5-1 and TRBJ2-5, with TRBD2 matching 11 bases. V trimming: 4 bases; J trimming: 7 bases; junction bases outside the gene matches: 18. CDR1 and CDR2 (germline): SGHRS, YFSETQ. This CDR3 is 18 amino acids long. CDR3 in DNA: TGCGCCAGCAGCCCTCTATCAGCCCCGACTAGCGGGAAAGGGACCCAGTACTTC. Translated, it gives CASSPLSAPTSGKGTQYF.

This clone was recorded a few times. V usage is TRBV29-1 and J usage is TRBJ1-1; D uncertain. Germline CDR1 and CDR2: SQVTM and ANQGSEA. The length of the CDR3 is 13 residues. V shed 5 bases and J shed 4 bases, with 14 bases lying between them. The CDR3: CSVRGDPLTEAFF. As DNA, the CDR3 is TGCAGCGTTCGGGGAGACCCACTCACTGAAGCTTTCTTT.

CDR3 protein: CASTNSHNYGYTF. As DNA, the CDR3 is TGTGCCAGCACTAACAGCCATAACTATGGCTACACCTTC. V and J are TRBV6-1 and TRBJ1-2; no definite D call. The CDR3 length is 13 residues. Germline CDR1 MNHNS, CDR2 SASEGT. V was cut by 7 bases and J by 1 base, with 10 bases left in between.

The chain combines TRBV5-6 with TRBJ1-5, with D perhaps matching TRBD1 (5 bases). Germline CDR1 SGHDT, CDR2 YYEEEE. This CDR3 spans 15 amino acids. V dropped 0 bases and J dropped 7 bases, with 14 bases sitting between them. The CDR3 DNA is TGTGCCAGCAGCTTGGGGGGGGTCGCGGGCCAGCCCCAGCATTTT. This codes for CASSLGGVAGQPQHF.

V usage is TRBV30 and J usage is TRBJ2-5, with D possibly being TRBD2 (6 bases). Germline loops: CDR1 GTSNPN, CDR2 SVGIG (reference sequence). The CDR3 extends over 14 amino acids. Between the trimmed V and J ends, which lost 3 bases and 2 bases, there was a span of 13 bases. In DNA, the CDR3 is TGTGCCTGGAGAGGAGAGGACTATCAAGAGACCCAGTACTTC. Translation: CAWRGEDYQETQYF.

This clone was seen a handful of times. The chain carries TRBV29-1 and TRBJ1-1; tentative D call: TRBD1 (5 bases). The CDR3 runs 11 residues. Germline CDR1 and CDR2: SQVTM and ANQGSEA. V lost 5 bases and J 4 bases, leaving 8 bases between the germline ends. CDR3 sequence (DNA): TGCAGCGTTAGCGGGGGCACTGAAGCTTTCTTT. It codes for CSVSGGTEAFF.

The CDR3 DNA follows: TGTGCCAGCAGTAGACAGGGGGTGGATACGCAGTATTTT. Protein product: CASSRQGVDTQYF. The rearrangement uses TRBV6-1 and TRBJ2-3; 9 positions match TRBD1. From germline, CDR1 is MNHNS and CDR2 SASEGT. The CDR3 length is 13 residues. Unmatched junction bases numbered 3, after V lost 5 bases and J lost 6 bases.

V gene TRBV6-5 combines with J gene TRBJ2-2; weak D call: TRBD2 (5 bases). CDR1 and CDR2 (germline): MNHEY, SVGAGI. With 6 bases removed from V and 6 bases from J, the gap between germline ends came to 17 bases. This CDR3 has 15 amino acids. The DNA of the CDR3 is TGTGCCAGCAGACTAACAGAGGGCAACCCCGGGGAGCTGTTTTTT. As protein: CASRLTEGNPGELFF.

This rearrangement joins TRBV6-1 to TRBJ2-3; no clear D gene. This CDR3 contains 13 residues. Trimming left V 0 bases short and J 5 bases short, with 6 bases between. The V gene's germline CDR1 is MNHNS and CDR2 SASEGT. The CDR3 region has the DNA TGTGCCAGCAGTGAAGCTGGCTTAGATACGCAGTATTTT. Its protein product is CASSEAGLDTQYF.

This chain links TRBV6-5 with TRBJ1-1, with 7 bases matching TRBD1. V gave up 2 bases and J gave up 6 bases; unmatched junction bases: 3. CDR1 is MNHEY and CDR2 is SVGAGI in the germline V gene. This CDR3 is 13 amino acids long. CDR3 bases: TGTGCCAGCAGTTACGCCGACAGGGCTGAAGCTTTCTTT. It yields the protein CASSYADRAEAFF.

The V gene is TRBV27, the J gene TRBJ2-1; 13 nucleotides line up with TRBD2. CDR3 length: 16 residues. Unmatched junction bases numbered 7, after V lost 5 bases and J lost 6 bases. The germline gives CDR1 MNHEY, CDR2 SMNVEV (reference sequence). The CDR3 protein is CASSPRLAGGINEQFF. The CDR3, as DNA: TGTGCCAGCAGTCCCAGACTAGCGGGAGGTATCAATGAGCAGTTCTTC.

V gene TRBV7-8 combines with J gene TRBJ2-2, with D perhaps TRBD1 (6 bases). V lost 4 bases and J 5 bases, leaving 14 bases between the germline ends. The CDR3 has 15 amino acids. CDR1 and CDR2 (germline): SGHVS, FQNEAQ. CDR3 nucleotides: TGTGCCAGCAGCTACCAGACAGGCCGAACCGGGGAGCTGTTTTTT. Amino acid sequence: CASSYQTGRTGELFF.

The chain employs TRBV10-3 and TRBJ1-3; D remains ambiguous. V lost 8 bases and J lost 1, with 6 bases in between. This CDR3 is 12 amino acids long. In germline, CDR1 is ENHRY, CDR2 SYGVKD. The CDR3 loop reads CAIRGSGNTIYF. The CDR3 DNA follows: TGTGCCATCCGCGGTTCTGGAAACACCATATATTTT.

The rearrangement links TRBV2 to TRBJ1-2; 9 bases are a match to TRBD1. V shed 3 bases and J 0 bases; nucleotides not matched to a gene: 5. The germline V gene has CDR1 SNHLY and CDR2 FYNNEI. CDR3 length: 16 residues. The DNA for the CDR3 is TGTGCCAGCAGTGAGGGACAGGGAATCACTAACTATGGCTACACCTTC. Its translation is CASSEGQGITNYGYTF.

V is TRBV5-1 and J is TRBJ1-1, with TRBD1 identical over 10 bases. Germline V lookup: CDR1 SGHRS, CDR2 YFSETQ. CDR3 length: 15 residues. J lost 8 bases, V lost 0 bases, and 7 bases had no gene match. The CDR3 here is CASSLATGGGGEAFF. In DNA, the CDR3 is TGCGCCAGCAGCTTGGCGACAGGGGGCGGGGGAGAAGCTTTCTTT.